A single sample is the source of the 5 T cell receptor beta chains below, sequenced in a study of T-cell memory formation after mild COVID-19. Using its own MiXCR run on the 5' RACE reads, TCRdb lists one record per CDR3 protein. The repertoire holds about 440,000 distinct CDR3 sequences, with roughly 20% as singletons. Specimen: PBMCs or a T cell subset sorted from them (not recorded which). These receptors came from an adult woman who had mild COVID-19 (a few samples of this study predate the infection). Cell type and time point are not known.

The chain uses TRBV5-1 and TRBJ1-3; D possibly corresponds to TRBD1 (5 bases). CDR3 length: 15 amino acids. CDR1 and CDR2 from the germline V gene are SGHRS and YFSETQ. V lost 4 bases, J lost 1 base, and 12 bases lay in between. Written as DNA, the CDR3 is TGCGCCAGCAGCCCGTCTGGACAATCTGGAAACACCATATATTTT. This codes for CASSPSGQSGNTIYF.

The J gene is TRBJ1-2, the V gene TRBV3-1; no definite D call. V lost 0 bases and J lost 8, with 19 bases in between. This CDR3 contains 16 residues. CDR1 and CDR2 from the germline V gene are LGHDT and YNNKEL (reference sequence). The chain's CDR3 is CASSQEGAEPFRGYTF. As DNA, the CDR3 is TGTGCCAGCAGCCAAGAAGGCGCGGAGCCTTTTAGGGGCTACACCTTC.

This clonotype was found a few times. The gene calls are TRBV4-3 and TRBJ1-1; unclear D gene. Trimming shortened V by 0 bases and J by 2 bases, and 10 bases separated the two germline ends. Per germline, CDR1 LGHNA and CDR2 YSLEER. The CDR3 covers 15 residues. The CDR3 sequence is CASSQDKTVNTEAFF. The CDR3 DNA sequence: TGCGCCAGCAGCCAAGATAAAACAGTTAACACTGAAGCTTTCTTT.

This clonotype has only a few counts. The chain uses TRBV25-1 and TRBJ1-5, with D possibly TRBD1 on 5 matching bases. Germline loops: CDR1 MGHDK, CDR2 SYGVNS. The CDR3 contains 13 residues. V shed 4 bases and J shed 4 bases, with 8 bases lying between them. CDR3 in amino acids: CASSGGGNQPQHF. In DNA, the CDR3 is TGTGCCAGCAGTGGCGGGGGTAATCAGCCCCAGCATTTT.

V and J are TRBV3-1 and TRBJ1-6; 9 bases map to TRBD1. CDR1 LGHDT and CDR2 YNNKEL come from the germline V gene (reference sequence). V was clipped by 5 bases and J by 7 bases; unmatched bases: 9. The CDR3 runs to 16 residues. CDR3 nucleotides: TGTGCCAGCAGCGCAACCGGGACAGGGCCCAATTCACCCCTCCACTTT. It is translated as CASSATGTGPNSPLHF.